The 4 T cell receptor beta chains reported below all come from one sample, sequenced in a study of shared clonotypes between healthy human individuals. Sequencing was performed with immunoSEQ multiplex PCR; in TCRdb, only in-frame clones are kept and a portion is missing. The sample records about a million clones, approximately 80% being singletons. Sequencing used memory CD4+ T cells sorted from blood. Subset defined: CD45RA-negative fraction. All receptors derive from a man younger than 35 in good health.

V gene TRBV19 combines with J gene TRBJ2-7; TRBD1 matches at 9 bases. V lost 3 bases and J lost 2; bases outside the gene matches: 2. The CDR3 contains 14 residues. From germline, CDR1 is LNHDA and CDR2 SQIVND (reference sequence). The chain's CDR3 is CASSINRGPYEQYF. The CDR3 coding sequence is TGTGCCAGTAGTATCAACAGGGGGCCCTACGAGCAGTACTTC.

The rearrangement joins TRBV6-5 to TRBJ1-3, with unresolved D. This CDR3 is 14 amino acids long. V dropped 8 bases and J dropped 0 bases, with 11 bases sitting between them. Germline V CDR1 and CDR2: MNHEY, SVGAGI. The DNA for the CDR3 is TGTGCCAGCGGAAGGTCACACTCTGGAAACACCATATATTTT. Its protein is CASGRSHSGNTIYF.

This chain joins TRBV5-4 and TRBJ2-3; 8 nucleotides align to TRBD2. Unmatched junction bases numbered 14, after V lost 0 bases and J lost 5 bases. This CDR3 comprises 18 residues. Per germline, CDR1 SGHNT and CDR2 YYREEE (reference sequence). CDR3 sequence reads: CASSLELGSGKSGDTQYF. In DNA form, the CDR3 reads TGTGCCAGCAGCTTGGAATTAGGTAGCGGGAAGTCGGGAGATACGCAGTATTTT.

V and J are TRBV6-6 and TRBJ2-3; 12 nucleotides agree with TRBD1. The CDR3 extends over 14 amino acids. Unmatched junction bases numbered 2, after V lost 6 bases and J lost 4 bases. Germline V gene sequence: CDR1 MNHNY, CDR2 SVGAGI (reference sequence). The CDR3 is CASSRDRGPDTQYF. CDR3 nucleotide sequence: TGTGCCAGCAGCCGGGACAGGGGGCCAGATACGCAGTATTTT.